One and the same sample provided the 32 T cell receptor beta chains below, sequenced in a study of chemoradiotherapy in HPV16-positive cancers. Assay: immunoSEQ multiplex PCR; the TCRdb copy retains only in-frame clones and omits some. This table has 55,000 to 85,000 clones, 88% appearing once. Here the sequenced sample was blood, taken from a patient who underwent chemoradiotherapy. The receptors derive from a human donor with HPV-associated anogenital cancer.

The rearrangement uses TRBV5-4 and TRBJ2-4; 8 nucleotides match TRBD1. This CDR3 comprises 16 residues. Germline V gene data show CDR1 as SGHNT and CDR2 as YYREEE (reference sequence). The V gene end was trimmed by 4 bases and the J gene end by 0 bases; junction bases not matched to a gene: 6. The CDR3 loop is CASSQGQALAKNIQYF. CDR3 bases: TGTGCCAGCAGCCAGGGACAGGCTTTAGCCAAAAACATTCAGTACTTC. Complete variable domain (other parts from reference TRBV5-4 and TRBJ2-4): ETGVTQSPTHLIKTRGQQVTLRCSSQSGHNTVSWYQQALGQGPQFIFQYYREEENGRGNFPPRFSGLQFPNYSSELNVNALELDDSALYLCASSQGQALAKNIQYFGAGTRLSVL.

The rearrangement uses TRBV15 and TRBJ1-1; D is perhaps TRBD1 (6 bases). CDR3 length equals 12 residues. Trimming stripped 1 base from V and 10 bases from J, with 10 bases between. CDR1 and CDR2 from the germline V gene are LNHNV and YYDKDF (reference sequence). The DNA of the CDR3 is TGTGCCACCAGCAGAGGGGGGGCTCGAGCTTTCTTT. It translates to CATSRGGARAFF.

This clone was counted a few times. The rearrangement uses TRBV19 and TRBJ1-1; D call uncertain. This CDR3 is 11 amino acids long. Looked up from germline, CDR1 is LNHDA and CDR2 is SQIVND (reference sequence). The V end lost 5 bases, the J end lost 8 bases, and 9 bases lay between the germline ends. CDR3: CASSSVREAFF. The CDR3 bases are TGTGCCAGTAGTTCCGTCAGAGAAGCTTTCTTT. Filled out from reference TRBV19 and TRBJ1-1, the complete variable domain reads DGGITQSPKYLFRKEGQNVTLSCEQNLNHDAMYWYRQDPGQGLRLIYYSQIVNDFQKGDIAEGYSVSREKKESFPLTVTSAQKNPTAFYLCASSSVREAFFGQGTRLTVV.

The chain joins TRBV11-2 to TRBJ2-7, with D perhaps matching TRBD2 (5 bases). CDR3 size: 12 residues. V shed 3 bases and J shed 7 bases, with 10 bases lying between them. Germline assignment: CDR1 SGHAT and CDR2 FQNNGV. The CDR3 here is CASSFGGWEQYF. Written as DNA, the CDR3 is TGTGCCAGCAGCTTTGGCGGGTGGGAGCAGTACTTC.

J is TRBJ1-1 and V is TRBV29-1; 7 positions match TRBD1. The CDR3 totals 13 residues. V lost 5 bases to trimming and J lost 4 bases; unmatched junction nucleotides: 7. Looked up from germline, CDR1 is SQVTM and CDR2 is ANQGSEA. The CDR3 bases are TGCAGCGTTCTAACAGGGGAGAGCACTGAAGCTTTCTTT. Its translation is CSVLTGESTEAFF.

This clone was detected only a few times. The chain couples TRBV19 to TRBJ1-3, with D perhaps matching TRBD1 (5 bases). V was shortened by 7 bases and J by 7 bases, with 11 bases between the two germline ends. Per germline, CDR1 LNHDA and CDR2 SQIVND (reference sequence). The CDR3 consists of 12 residues. CDR3 nucleotide sequence: TGTGCCAGTATCGGGCCAGGGAACACCATATATTTT. Translated, it gives CASIGPGNTIYF.

V and J are TRBV27 and TRBJ2-2; 8 nucleotides match TRBD2. Germline CDR1 and CDR2: MNHEY and SMNVEV (reference sequence). The V and J ends lost 3 bases and 5 bases, in that order; junction bases with no gene match: 2. The CDR3 length is 14 residues. In DNA form, the CDR3 reads TGTGCCAGCAGTTTCGCTAGCGGGACCGGGGAGCTGTTTTTT. This sequence encodes CASSFASGTGELFF.

The chain carries TRBV2 and TRBJ2-7; 8 nucleotides line up with TRBD1. Germline V gives CDR1 SNHLY, CDR2 FYNNEI. With 4 bases clipped from V and 12 bases from J, the junction kept 11 bases outside the gene matches. The CDR3 consists of 13 residues. The CDR3 reads CASSASGQGIPYF. The CDR3 DNA sequence: TGTGCCAGCAGTGCCAGCGGACAGGGAATCCCGTACTTC.

The rearrangement uses TRBV19 and TRBJ2-2; TRBD2 matches 9 bases. With 6 bases clipped from V and 1 base from J, the junction kept 3 bases outside the gene matches. Germline values: CDR1 LNHDA, CDR2 SQIVND (reference sequence). The CDR3 consists of 15 residues. CDR3 sequence reads: CASRVSGGNTGELFF. The CDR3 region has the DNA TGTGCCAGTAGGGTTAGCGGGGGGAACACCGGGGAGCTGTTTTTT.

A single count supports this clone. The chain carries TRBV5-1 and TRBJ2-5; D tentatively fits TRBD1 or TRBD2 (6 bases each). Germline-derived CDR1 and CDR2 are SGHRS and YFSETQ. Trimming removed 4 bases from V and 5 bases from J, with 15 bases in between. The CDR3 runs to 14 residues. The DNA of the CDR3 is TGCGCCAGCAGCAGGACGGGGGCGGAGGAGACCCAGTACTTC. Translation gives CASSRTGAEETQYF.

The V gene is TRBV6-5, the J gene TRBJ1-1, with no clear D. The CDR3 loop spans 13 amino acids. Trimming removed 0 bases at V and 11 bases at J, with 13 bases between. Looked up from germline, CDR1 is MNHEY and CDR2 is SVGAGI. CDR3 nucleotides: TGTGCCAGCAGTTACTCCGGGGAGGGTGTTGCTTTCTTT. It specifies CASSYSGEGVAFF.

CDR3 sequence (DNA): TGTGCCAGCAGTCACCGTGGAAGTAGGGATTCACCCCTCCACTTT. Its translation is CASSHRGSRDSPLHF. J is TRBJ1-6 and V is TRBV28; D unclear. The CDR3 has 15 residues. Germline V gives CDR1 MDHEN, CDR2 SYDVKM. V was clipped by 5 bases and J by 8 bases, with 16 bases between them.

The chain carries TRBV28 and TRBJ2-7; no reliable D call. CDR1 MDHEN and CDR2 SYDVKM come from the germline V gene. Trimming took off 3 bases at V and 1 base at J, with 1 base between the two ends. The CDR3 consists of 11 residues. The CDR3 DNA reads TGTGCCAGCAGTTTTTCCTACGAGCAGTACTTC. Protein: CASSFSYEQYF.

This chain joins TRBV11-3 and TRBJ2-3, with 8 nucleotides matching TRBD1. V was clipped by 5 bases and J by 0 bases; unmatched bases: 7. There are 16 residues in the CDR3. Germline V gives CDR1 SGHNT, CDR2 YENEEA. CDR3: CASSLRTGKSTDTQYF. In nucleotides, the CDR3 is TGTGCCAGCAGCCTACGGACAGGGAAAAGCACAGATACGCAGTATTTT.

This clone was observed a handful of times. The V gene is TRBV28, the J gene TRBJ1-5; 8 nucleotides align to TRBD1. CDR1 and CDR2 (germline): MDHEN, SYDVKM. The CDR3 is 13 amino acids. Unmatched junction bases numbered 8, after V lost 6 bases and J lost 10 bases. CDR3 nucleotides: TGTGCCAGCAGACTGGACAGGGTAGGCCCCCAGCATTTT. Translation: CASRLDRVGPQHF. The full variable domain, its missing parts supplied by reference TRBV28 and TRBJ1-5, is DVKVTQSSRYLVKRTGEKVFLECVQDMDHENMFWYRQDPGLGLRLIYFSYDVKMKEKGDIPEGYSVSREKKERFSLILESASTNQTSMYLCASRLDRVGPQHFGDGTRLSIL.

The rearrangement links TRBV2 to TRBJ1-4, with 9 bases matching TRBD1. Germline loops: CDR1 SNHLY, CDR2 FYNNEI. Trimming removed 1 base from V and 8 bases from J; junction bases left unmatched: 5. This CDR3 comprises 15 residues. The chain's CDR3 is CASSEGGQGYEKLFF. The CDR3 DNA follows: TGTGCCAGCAGTGAAGGGGGACAGGGTTACGAAAAACTGTTTTTT.

The chain has TRBV28 and TRBJ2-1, with unresolved D. V was cut by 4 bases and J by 4 bases, with 14 bases left in between. CDR1 and CDR2 (germline): MDHEN, SYDVKM. The CDR3 runs to 15 residues. The CDR3 DNA reads TGTGCCAGCAGTTCCGTCGGACCAATATACAATGAGCAGTTCTTC. Encoded protein: CASSSVGPIYNEQFF.

This sequence joins TRBV7-8 and TRBJ1-1; D possibly corresponds to TRBD1 (5 bases). CDR1 is SGHVS, CDR2 FQNEAQ, per germline. V gave up 1 base and J gave up 1 base, with 13 bases separating them. This CDR3 is built from 16 residues. The DNA of the CDR3 is TGTGCCAGCAGCTTAGTGTCGGGGGTAAAGAACACTGAAGCTTTCTTT. It yields the protein CASSLVSGVKNTEAFF.

V and J are TRBV2 and TRBJ2-5; D unclear. This CDR3 comprises 12 residues. The V gene lost 6 bases and the J gene lost 4 bases, with 9 bases spanning the gap. The germline gives CDR1 SNHLY, CDR2 FYNNEI. The CDR3 DNA is TGTGCCAGCAGGGGGTCAGGAGAGACCCAGTACTTC. Its protein is CASRGSGETQYF.

This sequence joins TRBV2 and TRBJ2-7; TRBD2 matches 9 bases. CDR3 size: 16 residues. Germline lookup yields CDR1 SNHLY and CDR2 FYNNEI. The ends lost 7 bases at V and 4 bases at J; junction bases unmatched: 14. The CDR3 is CASTEYAGGPIYEQYF. The CDR3 DNA sequence: TGTGCCAGCACGGAATATGCGGGAGGGCCCATATACGAGCAGTACTTC.

This clone came up a few times. The gene calls are TRBV6-4 and TRBJ1-2; D perhaps matches TRBD1 (6 bases). V shed 6 bases and J shed 8 bases, with 13 bases lying between them. The germline CDR1 and CDR2 sequences are MRHNA and SNTAGT. This CDR3 is built from 12 residues. The CDR3 nucleotides are TGTGCCAGCAGGAAGACAGGCGAAGGCTACACCTTC. Translated: CASRKTGEGYTF.

The chain couples TRBV6-6 to TRBJ1-6; 8 nucleotides align to TRBD1. V shed 2 bases and J 7 bases; nucleotides not matched to a gene: 1. CDR1 is MNHNY and CDR2 is SVGAGI in the germline V gene (reference sequence). The CDR3 length is 14 residues. CDR3 sequence: CASSYRQGNSPLHF. In nucleotides, the CDR3 is TGTGCCAGCAGTTACCGACAGGGGAATTCACCCCTCCACTTT.

The genes are TRBV7-6 and TRBJ2-1; 11 bases fit TRBD2. J was trimmed by 8 bases and V by 4 bases; bases with no gene match: 7. This CDR3 is built from 15 residues. CDR1 is SGHVS and CDR2 is FNYEAQ in the germline V gene. The CDR3 is CASSSPTSGRDEQFF. Written as DNA, the CDR3 is TGTGCCAGCAGCTCCCCCACTAGCGGGAGAGATGAGCAGTTCTTC.

Details on this clone: Its ends do not fully match the called genes, so a read error is possible. This chain connects TRBV11-3 to TRBJ2-1, with 9 positions matching TRBD2. The V gene's germline CDR1 is SGHNT and CDR2 YENEEA. The CDR3 consists of 15 residues. The CDR3 loop is CASSTGTSSNNEQFF. Here the CDR3 DNA reads TGTGCCAGCAGCACCGGGACTAGCTCCAACAATGAGCAGTTCTTC.

The V gene is TRBV2, the J gene TRBJ1-6; D is undetermined. This CDR3 comprises 16 residues. Germline-derived CDR1 and CDR2 are SNHLY and FYNNEI. V was clipped by 6 bases and J by 0 bases, with 12 bases between them. The CDR3 DNA follows: TGTGCCAGCAGGCCCAGCGGAGGCTCCTATAATTCACCCCTCCACTTT. Residues: CASRPSGGSYNSPLHF.

The chain employs TRBV6-6 and TRBJ1-2; D uncertain. The CDR3 sequence is 14 residues long. Germline V gene sequence: CDR1 MNHNY, CDR2 SVGAGI (reference sequence). Trimming removed 6 bases from V and 2 bases from J, with 13 bases in between. The CDR3 sequence: CASSVGGGNYGYTF. In DNA form, the CDR3 reads TGTGCCAGCAGCGTAGGAGGAGGAAACTATGGCTACACCTTC.

The V call is TRBV6-1, the J call TRBJ1-1, with D possibly matching TRBD1 (6 bases). CDR3 length: 13 residues. Germline CDR1 is MNHNS and CDR2 is SASEGT. V was clipped by 6 bases and J by 10 bases, with 18 bases between them. CDR3 sequence reads: CASRSLQGFGAFF. CDR3 DNA sequence: TGTGCCAGCAGATCGCTACAGGGCTTCGGAGCTTTCTTT.

The rearrangement links TRBV7-2 to TRBJ1-1; 7 nucleotides agree with TRBD1. The junction had 2 bases not matched to a gene; V was cut back by 4 bases and J by 3 bases. The CDR3 length is 13 residues. Germline V gene sequence: CDR1 SGHTA, CDR2 FQGNSA. CDR3 region: CASSYRGHTEAFF. CDR3 coding DNA: TGTGCCAGCAGCTACAGGGGACACACTGAAGCTTTCTTT.

The J gene is TRBJ1-3, the V gene TRBV30; tentative D call: TRBD1 (5 bases). The V end lost 3 bases, the J end lost 1 base, and 22 bases lay between the germline ends. Germline CDR1 GTSNPN, CDR2 SVGIG (reference sequence). This CDR3 contains 18 residues. The CDR3 coding sequence is TGTGCCTGGAGCCAAACTGGGGGGGGTTTGGTATCTGGAAACACCATATATTTT. Its protein product is CAWSQTGGGLVSGNTIYF.

The J gene is TRBJ1-2, the V gene TRBV5-6; D not resolved. V gave up 6 bases and J gave up 2 bases, with 11 bases separating them. The CDR3 is made up of 13 amino acids. Germline CDR1 is SGHDT and CDR2 is YYEEEE. The CDR3 nucleotides are TGTGCCAGCAAAAAGGGTTCGAACTATGGCTACACCTTC. As protein: CASKKGSNYGYTF.

The rearrangement joins TRBV4-2 to TRBJ2-1, with 7 bases matching TRBD2. This CDR3 is 15 amino acids long. V was clipped by 1 base and J by 9 bases; unmatched bases: 9. CDR1 is LGHNA and CDR2 is YNFKEQ in the germline V gene. CDR3 bases: TGTGCCAGCAGCCAAGCCCCAGAAGGCGGGGGTGAGCAGTTCTTC. It yields the protein CASSQAPEGGGEQFF.

V is TRBV29-1 and J is TRBJ1-3; D call uncertain. The CDR3 consists of 15 residues. The germline CDR1 and CDR2 sequences are SQVTM and ANQGSEA. V lost 1 base and J 0 bases, leaving 10 bases between the germline ends. The chain's CDR3 is CSVEGGLHSGNTIYF. In nucleotides, the CDR3 is TGCAGCGTTGAAGGTGGACTACACTCTGGAAACACCATATATTTT.